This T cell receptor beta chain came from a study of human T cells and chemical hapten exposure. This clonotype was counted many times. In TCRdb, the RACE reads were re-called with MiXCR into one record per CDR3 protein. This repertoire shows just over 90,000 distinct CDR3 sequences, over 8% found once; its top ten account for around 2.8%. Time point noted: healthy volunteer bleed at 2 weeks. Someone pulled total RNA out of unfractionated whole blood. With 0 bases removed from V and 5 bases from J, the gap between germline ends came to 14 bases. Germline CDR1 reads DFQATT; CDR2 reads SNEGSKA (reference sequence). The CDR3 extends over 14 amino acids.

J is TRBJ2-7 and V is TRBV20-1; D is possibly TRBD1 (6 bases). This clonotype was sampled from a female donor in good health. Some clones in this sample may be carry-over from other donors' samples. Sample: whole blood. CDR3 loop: CSARESQGGHEQYF. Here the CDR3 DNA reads TGCAGTGCTAGAGAATCACAGGGTGGCCACGAGCAGTACTTC.